The TCR beta chain under discussion was sequenced for a study of T-cell memory formation after mild COVID-19. The length of the CDR3 is 15 residues. In germline, CDR1 is DFQATT, CDR2 SNEGSKA (reference sequence). Trimming at V came to 5 bases and at J to 1 base, leaving 10 bases not matched to a gene. Study outcomes and limitations: Clones that contracted from day 15 to 85 were balanced CD4/CD8, while later expanders leaned CD4+.

Concerning this clonotype: The antigen remains undetermined.

Via MiXCR, TCRdb re-called the 5' RACE reads, giving one row per CDR3 protein. The table has more than 250,000 distinct CDR3 sequences, about 16% seen once. The sequence came from a man aged 18 to 30 who had mild COVID-19 (a few samples of this study predate the infection). Cell type and time point are not known. The specimen was PBMCs or a T cell subset sorted from them (not recorded which). The V gene is TRBV20-1, the J gene TRBJ1-1, with 7 bases matching TRBD1. The CDR3 nucleotides are TGCAGTGCTTTATCGAACAGGGGACCGAACACTGAAGCTTTCTTT. Its translation is CSALSNRGPNTEAFF.